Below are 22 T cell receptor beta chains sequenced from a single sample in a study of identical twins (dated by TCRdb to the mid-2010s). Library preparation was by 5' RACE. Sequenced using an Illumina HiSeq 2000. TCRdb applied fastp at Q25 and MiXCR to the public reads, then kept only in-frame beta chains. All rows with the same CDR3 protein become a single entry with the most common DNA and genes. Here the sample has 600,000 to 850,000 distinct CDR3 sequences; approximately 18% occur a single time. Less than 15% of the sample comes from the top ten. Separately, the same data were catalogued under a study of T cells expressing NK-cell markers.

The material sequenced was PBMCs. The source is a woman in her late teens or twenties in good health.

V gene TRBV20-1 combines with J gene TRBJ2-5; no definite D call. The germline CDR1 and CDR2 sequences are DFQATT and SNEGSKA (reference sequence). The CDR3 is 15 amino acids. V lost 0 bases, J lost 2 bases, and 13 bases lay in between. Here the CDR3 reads CSARDPLNGQETQYF. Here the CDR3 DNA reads TGCAGTGCTAGAGATCCGTTGAACGGTCAAGAGACCCAGTACTTC.

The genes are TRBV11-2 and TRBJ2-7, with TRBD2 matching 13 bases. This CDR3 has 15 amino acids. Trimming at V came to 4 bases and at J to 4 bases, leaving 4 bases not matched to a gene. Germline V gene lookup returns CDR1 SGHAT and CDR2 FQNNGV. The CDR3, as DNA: TGTGCCAGCAGCTGGGGACTAGCGGGGACGTACGAGCAGTACTTC. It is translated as CASSWGLAGTYEQYF.

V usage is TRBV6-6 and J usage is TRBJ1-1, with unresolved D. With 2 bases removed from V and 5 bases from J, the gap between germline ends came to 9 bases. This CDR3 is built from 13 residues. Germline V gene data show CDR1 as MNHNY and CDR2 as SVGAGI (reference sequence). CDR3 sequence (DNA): TGTGCCAGCAGTTACCGCGATGGAACTGAAGCTTTCTTT. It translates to CASSYRDGTEAFF.

CDR3 amino acids: CASSGESGRYEQYF. In DNA form, the CDR3 reads TGCGCCAGCAGCGGCGAATCAGGCCGCTACGAGCAGTACTTC. The gene calls are TRBV5-1 and TRBJ2-7, with D hard to call. There are 14 residues in the CDR3. Germline CDR1 and CDR2: SGHRS and YFSETQ. V shed 4 bases and J shed 3 bases, with 14 bases lying between them.

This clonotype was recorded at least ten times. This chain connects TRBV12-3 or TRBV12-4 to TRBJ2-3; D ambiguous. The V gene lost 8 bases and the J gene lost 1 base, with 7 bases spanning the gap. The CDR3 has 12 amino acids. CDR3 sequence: CASESGTDTQYF. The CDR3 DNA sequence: TGTGCCAGCGAATCGGGCACAGATACGCAGTATTTT.

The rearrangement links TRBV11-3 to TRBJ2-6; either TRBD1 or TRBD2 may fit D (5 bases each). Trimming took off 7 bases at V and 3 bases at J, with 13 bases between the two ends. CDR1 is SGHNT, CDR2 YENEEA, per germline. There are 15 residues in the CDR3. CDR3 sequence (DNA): TGTGCCAGCATCGATCCGGGACGTGGGGCCAACGTCCTGACTTTC. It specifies CASIDPGRGANVLTF.

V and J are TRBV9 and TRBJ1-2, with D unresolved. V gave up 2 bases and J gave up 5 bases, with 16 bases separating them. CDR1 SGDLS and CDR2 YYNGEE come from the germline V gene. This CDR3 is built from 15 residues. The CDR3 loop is CASSVTPRTEYGYTF. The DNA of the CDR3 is TGTGCCAGCAGCGTCACCCCTAGGACCGAGTATGGCTACACCTTC.

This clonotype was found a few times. CDR3 DNA: TGTGCCAGCAGCTCTTCGGGAGAAGAGACTGAAGCTTTCTTT. This gives the protein CASSSSGEETEAFF. The chain uses TRBV7-3 and TRBJ1-1; D not certain. The CDR3 totals 14 residues. V lost 4 bases to trimming and J lost 5 bases, with 14 bases between them. Per germline, CDR1 SGHTA and CDR2 FQGTGA.

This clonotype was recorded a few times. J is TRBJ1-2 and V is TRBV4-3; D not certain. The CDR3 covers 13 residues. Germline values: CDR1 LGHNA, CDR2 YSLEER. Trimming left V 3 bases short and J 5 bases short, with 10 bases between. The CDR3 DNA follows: TGCGCCAGCAGCCACCCGACGGAGTATGGCTACACCTTC. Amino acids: CASSHPTEYGYTF.

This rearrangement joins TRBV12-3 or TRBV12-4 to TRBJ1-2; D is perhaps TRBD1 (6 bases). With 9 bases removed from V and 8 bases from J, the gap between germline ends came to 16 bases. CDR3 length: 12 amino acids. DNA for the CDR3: TGTGCCAGTTCCCGGGACACCTGGGGCTACACCTTC. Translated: CASSRDTWGYTF.

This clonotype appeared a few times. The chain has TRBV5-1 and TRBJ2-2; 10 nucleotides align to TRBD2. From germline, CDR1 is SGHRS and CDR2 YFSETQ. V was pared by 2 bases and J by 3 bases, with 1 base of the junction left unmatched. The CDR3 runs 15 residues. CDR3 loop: CASSFSGRDTGELFF. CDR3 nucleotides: TGCGCCAGCAGCTTCAGCGGGAGGGACACCGGGGAGCTGTTTTTT. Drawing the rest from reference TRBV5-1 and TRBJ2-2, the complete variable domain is KAGVTQTPRYLIKTRGQQVTLSCSPISGHRSVSWYQQTPGQGLQFLFEYFSETQRNKGNFPGRFSGRQFSNSRSEMNVSTLELGDSALYLCASSFSGRDTGELFFGEGSRLTVL.

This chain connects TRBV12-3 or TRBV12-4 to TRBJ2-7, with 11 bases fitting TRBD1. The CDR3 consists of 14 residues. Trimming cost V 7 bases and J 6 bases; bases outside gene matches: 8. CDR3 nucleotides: TGTGCCAGCACCCGGACAGGGGGCCGTGGCGAGCAGTACTTC. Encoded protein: CASTRTGGRGEQYF.

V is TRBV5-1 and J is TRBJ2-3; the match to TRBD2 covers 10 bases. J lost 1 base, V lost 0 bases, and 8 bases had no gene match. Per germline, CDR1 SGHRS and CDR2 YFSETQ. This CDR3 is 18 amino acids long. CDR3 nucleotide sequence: TGCGCCAGCAGCTTGGGAGCGGGGGGGCTATCCCGCACAGATACGCAGTATTTT. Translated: CASSLGAGGLSRTDTQYF. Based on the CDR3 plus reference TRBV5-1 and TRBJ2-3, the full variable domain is KAGVTQTPRYLIKTRGQQVTLSCSPISGHRSVSWYQQTPGQGLQFLFEYFSETQRNKGNFPGRFSGRQFSNSRSEMNVSTLELGDSALYLCASSLGAGGLSRTDTQYFGPGTRLTVL.

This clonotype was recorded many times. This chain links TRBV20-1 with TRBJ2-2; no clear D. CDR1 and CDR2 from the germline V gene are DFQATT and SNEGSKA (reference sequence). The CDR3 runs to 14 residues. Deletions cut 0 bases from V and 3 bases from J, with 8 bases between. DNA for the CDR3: TGCAGTGCTAGAGATAGACTGTACACCGGGGAGCTGTTTTTT. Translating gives CSARDRLYTGELFF.

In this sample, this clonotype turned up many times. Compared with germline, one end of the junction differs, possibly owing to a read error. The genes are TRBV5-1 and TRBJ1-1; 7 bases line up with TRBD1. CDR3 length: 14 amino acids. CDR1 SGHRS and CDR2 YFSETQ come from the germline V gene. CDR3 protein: CASSSDRANTEAFF. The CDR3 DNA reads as TGTGCCAGTAGTAGTGACAGGGCGAACACTGAAGCTTTCTTT.

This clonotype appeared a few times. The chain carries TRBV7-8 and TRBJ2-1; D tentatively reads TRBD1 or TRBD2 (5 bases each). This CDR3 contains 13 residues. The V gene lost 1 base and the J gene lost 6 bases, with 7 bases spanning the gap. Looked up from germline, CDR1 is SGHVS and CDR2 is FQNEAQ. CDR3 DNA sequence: TGTGCCAGCAGCTTAGAGGGGAGCAATGAGCAGTTCTTC. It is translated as CASSLEGSNEQFF.

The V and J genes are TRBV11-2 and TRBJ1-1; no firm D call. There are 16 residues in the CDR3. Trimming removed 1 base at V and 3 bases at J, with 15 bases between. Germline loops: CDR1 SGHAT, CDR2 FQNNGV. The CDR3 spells CASSLGKAAWYTEAFF. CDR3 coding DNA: TGTGCCAGCAGCTTAGGAAAGGCAGCTTGGTACACTGAAGCTTTCTTT.

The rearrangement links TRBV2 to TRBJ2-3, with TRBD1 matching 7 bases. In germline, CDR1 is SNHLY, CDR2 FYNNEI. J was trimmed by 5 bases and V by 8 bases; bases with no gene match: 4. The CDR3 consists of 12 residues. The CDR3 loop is CASDRDRDTQYF. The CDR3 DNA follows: TGTGCCAGCGACAGGGACAGAGATACGCAGTATTTT.

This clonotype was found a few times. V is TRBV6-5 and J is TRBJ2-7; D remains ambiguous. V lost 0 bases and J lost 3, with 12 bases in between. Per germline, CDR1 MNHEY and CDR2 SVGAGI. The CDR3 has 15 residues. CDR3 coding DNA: TGTGCCAGCAGTTACTCTGCAGATTTGAGCTACGAGCAGTACTTC. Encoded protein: CASSYSADLSYEQYF.

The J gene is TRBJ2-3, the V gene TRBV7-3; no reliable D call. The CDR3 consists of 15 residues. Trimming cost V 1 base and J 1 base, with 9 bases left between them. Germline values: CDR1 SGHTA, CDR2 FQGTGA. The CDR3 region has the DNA TGTGCCAGCAGCTTAAGGCAGAGCGGCACAGATACGCAGTATTTT. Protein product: CASSLRQSGTDTQYF.

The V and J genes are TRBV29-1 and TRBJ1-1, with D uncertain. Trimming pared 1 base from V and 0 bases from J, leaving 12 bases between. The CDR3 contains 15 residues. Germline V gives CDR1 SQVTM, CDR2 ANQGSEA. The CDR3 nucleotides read TGCAGCGTTGAAGTTCAGAGACGCATGAACACTGAAGCTTTCTTT. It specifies CSVEVQRRMNTEAFF.

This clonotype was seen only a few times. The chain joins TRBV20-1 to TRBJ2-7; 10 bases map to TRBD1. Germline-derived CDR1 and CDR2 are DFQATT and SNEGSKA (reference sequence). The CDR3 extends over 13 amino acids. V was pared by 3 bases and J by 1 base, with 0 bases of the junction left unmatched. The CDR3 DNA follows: TGCAGTGCTAGGGGACAGGGGTCCTACGAGCAGTACTTC. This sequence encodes CSARGQGSYEQYF.